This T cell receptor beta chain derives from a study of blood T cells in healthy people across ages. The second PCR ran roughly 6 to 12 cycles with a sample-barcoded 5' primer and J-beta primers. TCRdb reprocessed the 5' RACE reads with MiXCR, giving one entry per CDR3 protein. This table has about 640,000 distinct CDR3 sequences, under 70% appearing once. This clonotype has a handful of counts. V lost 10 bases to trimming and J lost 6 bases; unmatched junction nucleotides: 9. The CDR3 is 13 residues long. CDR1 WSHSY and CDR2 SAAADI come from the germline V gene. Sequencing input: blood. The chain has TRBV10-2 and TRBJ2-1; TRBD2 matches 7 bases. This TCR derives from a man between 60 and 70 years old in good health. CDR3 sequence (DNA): TGCGCCATATCCGGGACTACCGCCAATGAGCAGTTCTTC. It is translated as CAISGTTANEQFF.